This T cell receptor (beta chain) comes out of a study of blood T cells in healthy people across ages. The study's findings and limits: Among long-lived donors, naive CD4+ cells were more numerous and diversity higher than in aged donors. TCR beta diversity per million T cells fell roughly linearly with age.

Germline V CDR1 and CDR2: ENHRY, SYGVKD. Trimming stripped 0 bases from V and 0 bases from J, with 12 bases between. The CDR3 totals 17 residues. This clonotype occurred a few times. Its antigen is unknown. A sample-barcoded 5' primer and a J-beta primer mix were used in a second PCR of about 7 to 12 cycles. Sequencing of every sample gave 3 million or more CDR3-containing paired-end reads. TCRdb re-analysed the 5' RACE reads in MiXCR, keeping a single row per CDR3 protein. This table holds 1.5 million to 2 million distinct CDR3 sequences, about 49% found once. The sample consisted of blood. The receptor comes from a woman aged 40-49 years in good health. The chain uses TRBV10-3 and TRBJ2-4, with D unclear. The CDR3 region is CAISESVQVGAKNIQYF. CDR3 sequence (DNA): TGTGCCATCAGTGAGTCGGTTCAGGTTGGAGCCAAAAACATTCAGTACTTC.